The clone carrying this T cell receptor beta chain was counted at least ten times. Its antigen is unknown. The CDR3 sequence is 14 residues long. V shed 10 bases, J shed 3 bases, and the junction held 9 bases outside the gene matches. Per germline, CDR1 WNHNN and CDR2 SYGVQD (reference sequence). Each cDNA molecule carried a unique molecular identifier. Each CDR3 protein is one row after TCRdb ran MiXCR on the 5' RACE reads. Among fewer than 35,000 distinct CDR3 sequences listed, over 6.5% were seen once. The sample comes from a study of early T cells in non-severe SARS-CoV-2 infection. Study-wide points: Matching with VDJdb favored anti-spike CD8 responses (missing private and CD4 specificities).

This chain connects TRBV10-1 to TRBJ1-1; 9 positions agree with TRBD1. The origin of this receptor is an adult who was a healthcare worker with PCR-confirmed SARS-CoV-2 infection or an uninfected control (not recorded which). Material for sequencing was whole blood. CDR3 DNA: TGCGCCATCCTGGGACAGGGCAAGGACACTGAAGCTTTCTTT. As protein: CAILGQGKDTEAFF.